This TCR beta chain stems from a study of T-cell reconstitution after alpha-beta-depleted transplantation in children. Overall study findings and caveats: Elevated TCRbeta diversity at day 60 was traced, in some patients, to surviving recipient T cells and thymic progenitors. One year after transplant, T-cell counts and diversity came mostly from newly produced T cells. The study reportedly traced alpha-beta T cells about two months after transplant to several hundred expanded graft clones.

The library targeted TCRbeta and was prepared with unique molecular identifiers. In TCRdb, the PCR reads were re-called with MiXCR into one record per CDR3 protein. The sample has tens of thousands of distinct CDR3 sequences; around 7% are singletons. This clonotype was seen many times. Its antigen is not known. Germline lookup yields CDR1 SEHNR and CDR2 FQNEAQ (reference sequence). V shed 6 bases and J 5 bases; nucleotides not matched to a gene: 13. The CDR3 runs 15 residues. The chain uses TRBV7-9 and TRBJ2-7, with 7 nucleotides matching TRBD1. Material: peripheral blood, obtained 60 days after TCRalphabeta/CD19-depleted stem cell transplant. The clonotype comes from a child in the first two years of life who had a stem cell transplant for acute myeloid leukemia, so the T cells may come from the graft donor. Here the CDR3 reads CASSPGNRGSNEQYF. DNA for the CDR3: TGTGCCAGCAGTCCCGGGAACAGGGGAAGTAACGAGCAGTACTTC.